Sequencing of this T cell receptor (beta chain) was carried out in a study of blood T cell repertoires in COVID-19. Study-level background: COVID-19 samples collected from the United States, Italy and Spain covered acute and convalescent phases. The cDNA or gDNA used as material had been derived from T cells, B-cell-depleted T cells, or PBMCs.

Participants were placed into cohorts based on the clinical history they reported. Germline V gene lookup returns CDR1 LGHDT and CDR2 YNNKEL (reference sequence). There are 22 residues in the CDR3. The trim removed 0 bases at V and 2 bases at J, leaving 20 bases unmatched. Assay: immunoSEQ multiplex PCR; the TCRdb copy retains only in-frame clones and omits some. The sample consists of some 500,000 clones, roughly 90% of them appearing once. The sequence came from a woman between 40 and 55 years old who had recovered from COVID-19. The chain carries TRBV3-1 (or the pseudogene TRBV3-2) and TRBJ2-1; 9 positions agree with TRBD2. The material sequenced was PBMCs or T cells enriched from blood (not recorded which). CDR3 loop: CASSQDDARTSAPPSTYNEQFF. The CDR3 DNA reads TGTGCCAGCAGCCAAGATGATGCCAGGACTAGCGCTCCCCCTTCCACCTACAATGAGCAGTTCTTC.